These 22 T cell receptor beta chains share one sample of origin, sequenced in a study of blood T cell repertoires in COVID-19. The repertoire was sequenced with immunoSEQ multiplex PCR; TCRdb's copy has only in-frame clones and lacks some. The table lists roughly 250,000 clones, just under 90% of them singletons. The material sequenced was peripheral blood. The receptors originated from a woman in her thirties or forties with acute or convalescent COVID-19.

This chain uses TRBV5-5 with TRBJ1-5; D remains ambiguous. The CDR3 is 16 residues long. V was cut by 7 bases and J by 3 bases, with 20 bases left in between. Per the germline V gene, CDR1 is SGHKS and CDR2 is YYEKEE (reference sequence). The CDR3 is CASRVLPEFDNQPQHF. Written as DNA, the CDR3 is TGTGCCAGCCGAGTCCTACCGGAGTTTGACAATCAGCCCCAGCATTTT.

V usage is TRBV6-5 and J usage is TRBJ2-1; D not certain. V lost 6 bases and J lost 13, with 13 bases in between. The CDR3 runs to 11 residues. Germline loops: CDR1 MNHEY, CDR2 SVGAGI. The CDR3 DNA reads TGTGCCAGCAGGTTACATGGTCACCAGTTCTTC. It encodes CASRLHGHQFF.

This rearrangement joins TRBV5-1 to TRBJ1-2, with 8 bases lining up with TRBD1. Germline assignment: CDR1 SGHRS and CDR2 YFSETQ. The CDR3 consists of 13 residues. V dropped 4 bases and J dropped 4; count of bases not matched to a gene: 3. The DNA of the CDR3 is TGCGCCAGCAGCCCCGGACAGGGCTATGGCTACACCTTC. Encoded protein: CASSPGQGYGYTF.

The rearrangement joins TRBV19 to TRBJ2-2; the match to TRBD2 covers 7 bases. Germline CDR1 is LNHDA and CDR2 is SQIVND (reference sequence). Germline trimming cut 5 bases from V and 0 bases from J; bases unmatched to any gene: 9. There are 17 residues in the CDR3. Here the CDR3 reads CASSPLAATANTGELFF. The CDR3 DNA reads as TGTGCCAGTAGTCCCCTAGCGGCTACCGCGAACACCGGGGAGCTGTTTTTT.

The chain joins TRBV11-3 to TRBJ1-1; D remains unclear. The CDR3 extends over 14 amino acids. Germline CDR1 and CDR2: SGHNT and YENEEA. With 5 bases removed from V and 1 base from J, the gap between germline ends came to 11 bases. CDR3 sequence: CASSPGGSNTEAFF. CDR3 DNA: TGTGCCAGCAGCCCGGGAGGGTCGAACACTGAAGCTTTCTTT.

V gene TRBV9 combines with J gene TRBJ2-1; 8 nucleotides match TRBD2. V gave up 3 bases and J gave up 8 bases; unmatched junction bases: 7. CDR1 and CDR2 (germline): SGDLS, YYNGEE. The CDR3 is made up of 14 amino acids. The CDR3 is CASSAPGGRHEQFF. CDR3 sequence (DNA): TGTGCCAGCAGCGCCCCGGGGGGGAGGCATGAGCAGTTCTTC.

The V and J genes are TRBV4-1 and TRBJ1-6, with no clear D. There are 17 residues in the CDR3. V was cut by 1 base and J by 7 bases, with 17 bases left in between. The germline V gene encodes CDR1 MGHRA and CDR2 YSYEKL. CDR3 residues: CASSQGEGAGLNSPLHF. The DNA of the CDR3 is TGCGCCAGCAGCCAAGGGGAAGGAGCGGGCCTCAATTCACCCCTCCACTTT.

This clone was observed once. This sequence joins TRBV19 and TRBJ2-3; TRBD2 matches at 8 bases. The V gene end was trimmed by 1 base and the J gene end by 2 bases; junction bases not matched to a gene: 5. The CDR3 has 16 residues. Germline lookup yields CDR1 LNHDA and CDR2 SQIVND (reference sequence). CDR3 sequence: CASSIGRRGDTDTQYF. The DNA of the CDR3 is TGTGCCAGTAGTATAGGTCGGCGGGGGGACACAGATACGCAGTATTTT. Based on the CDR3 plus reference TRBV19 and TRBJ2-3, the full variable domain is DGGITQSPKYLFRKEGQNVTLSCEQNLNHDAMYWYRQDPGQGLRLIYYSQIVNDFQKGDIAEGYSVSREKKESFPLTVTSAQKNPTAFYLCASSIGRRGDTDTQYFGPGTRLTVL.

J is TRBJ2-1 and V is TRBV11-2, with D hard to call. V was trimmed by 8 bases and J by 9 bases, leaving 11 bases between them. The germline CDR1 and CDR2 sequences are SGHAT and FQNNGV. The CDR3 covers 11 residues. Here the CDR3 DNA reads TGTGCCAGCGAACCGATCGGTGAGCAGTTCTTC. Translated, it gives CASEPIGEQFF.

CDR3 nucleotides: TGTGCCATCAGGGGCAGGGATGAGCAGTTCTTC. It codes for CAIRGRDEQFF. This chain connects TRBV10-3 to TRBJ2-1, with a possible D match to TRBD1 (5 bases). The CDR3 consists of 11 residues. Trimming took 6 bases from V and 8 from J, leaving 8 bases between them. Germline loops: CDR1 ENHRY, CDR2 SYGVKD.

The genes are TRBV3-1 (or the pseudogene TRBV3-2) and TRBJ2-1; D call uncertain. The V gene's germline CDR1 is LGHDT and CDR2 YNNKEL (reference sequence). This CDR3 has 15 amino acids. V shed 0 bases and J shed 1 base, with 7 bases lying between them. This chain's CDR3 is CASSQDLVSYNEQFF. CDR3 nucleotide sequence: TGTGCCAGCAGCCAAGATCTCGTTTCCTACAATGAGCAGTTCTTC.

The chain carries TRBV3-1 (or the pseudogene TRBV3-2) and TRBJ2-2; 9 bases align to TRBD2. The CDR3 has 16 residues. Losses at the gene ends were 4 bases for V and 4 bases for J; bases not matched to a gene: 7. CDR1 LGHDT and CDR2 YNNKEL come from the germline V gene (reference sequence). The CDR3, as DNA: TGTGCCAGCAGCCCCGGGGGCGGGGGGGCCACCGGGGAGCTGTTTTTT. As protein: CASSPGGGGATGELFF.

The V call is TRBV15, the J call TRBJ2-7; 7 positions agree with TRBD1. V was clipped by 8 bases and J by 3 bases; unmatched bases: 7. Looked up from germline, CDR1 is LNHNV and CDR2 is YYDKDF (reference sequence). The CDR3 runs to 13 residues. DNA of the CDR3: TGTGCCACCCGGCTTTCAGGGGGCTACGAGCAGTACGTC. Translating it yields CATRLSGGYEQYV.

CDR3 nucleotides: TGTGCCAGCTCACCAGACTATAACGCGAACACCGGGGAGCTGTTTTTT. Amino acids: CASSPDYNANTGELFF. This rearrangement joins TRBV18 to TRBJ2-2, with D maybe TRBD2 (5 bases). CDR1 and CDR2 (germline): KGHSH, LQKENI. Between the trimmed V and J ends, which lost 2 bases and 0 bases, there was a span of 10 bases. This CDR3 is built from 16 residues.

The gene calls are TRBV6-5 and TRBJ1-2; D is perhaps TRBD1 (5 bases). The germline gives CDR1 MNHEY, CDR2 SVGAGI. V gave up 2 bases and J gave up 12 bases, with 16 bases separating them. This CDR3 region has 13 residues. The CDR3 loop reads CASSYGGARGNTF. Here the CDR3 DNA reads TGTGCCAGCAGTTACGGCGGGGCCCGGGGGAACACCTTC.

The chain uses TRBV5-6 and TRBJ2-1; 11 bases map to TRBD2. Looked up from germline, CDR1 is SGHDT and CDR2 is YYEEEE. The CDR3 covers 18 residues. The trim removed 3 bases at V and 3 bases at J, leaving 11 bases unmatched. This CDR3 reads CASSSLTSGDLVYNEQFF. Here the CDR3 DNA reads TGTGCCAGCAGCTCCCTGACTAGCGGGGACCTAGTCTACAATGAGCAGTTCTTC.

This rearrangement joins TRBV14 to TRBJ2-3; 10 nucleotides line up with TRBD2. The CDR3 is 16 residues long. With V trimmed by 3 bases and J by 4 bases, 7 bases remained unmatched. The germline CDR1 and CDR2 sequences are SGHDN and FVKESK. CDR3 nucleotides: TGTGCCAGCAGCCATCGTAGCGGGGGGCGCGCAGATACGCAGTATTTT. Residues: CASSHRSGGRADTQYF.

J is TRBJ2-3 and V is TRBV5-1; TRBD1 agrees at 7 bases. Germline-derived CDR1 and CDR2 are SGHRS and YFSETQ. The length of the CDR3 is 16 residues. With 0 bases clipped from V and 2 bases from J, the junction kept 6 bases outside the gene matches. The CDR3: CASSLVDRQFTDTQYF. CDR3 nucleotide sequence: TGCGCCAGCAGCTTGGTGGACAGGCAATTCACAGATACGCAGTATTTT.

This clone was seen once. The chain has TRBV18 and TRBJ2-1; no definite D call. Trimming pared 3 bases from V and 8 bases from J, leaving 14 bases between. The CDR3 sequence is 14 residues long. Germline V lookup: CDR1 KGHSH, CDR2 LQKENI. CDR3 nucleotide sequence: TGTGCCAGCTCACCGGTACAGTCCGAACATGAGCAGTTCTTC. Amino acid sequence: CASSPVQSEHEQFF.

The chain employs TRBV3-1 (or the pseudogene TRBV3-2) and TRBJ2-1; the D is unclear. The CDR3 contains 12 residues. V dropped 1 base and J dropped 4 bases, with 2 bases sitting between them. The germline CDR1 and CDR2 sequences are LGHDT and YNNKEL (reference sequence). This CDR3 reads CASSQAYNEQFF. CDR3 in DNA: TGTGCCAGCAGCCAAGCTTACAATGAGCAGTTCTTC.

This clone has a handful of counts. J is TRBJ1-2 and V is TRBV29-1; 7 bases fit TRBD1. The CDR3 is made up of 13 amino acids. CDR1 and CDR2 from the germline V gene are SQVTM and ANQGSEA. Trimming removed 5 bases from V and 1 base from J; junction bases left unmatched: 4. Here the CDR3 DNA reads TGCAGCGTTATCCGGGACAGTAACTATGGCTACACCTTC. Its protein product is CSVIRDSNYGYTF.

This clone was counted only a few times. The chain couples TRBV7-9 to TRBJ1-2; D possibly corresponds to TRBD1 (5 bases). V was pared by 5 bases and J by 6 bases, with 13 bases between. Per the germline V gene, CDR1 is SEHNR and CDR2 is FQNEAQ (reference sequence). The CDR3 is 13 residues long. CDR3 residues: CASSPADRHGYTF. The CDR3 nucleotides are TGTGCCAGCAGCCCGGCAGACAGACATGGCTACACCTTC.